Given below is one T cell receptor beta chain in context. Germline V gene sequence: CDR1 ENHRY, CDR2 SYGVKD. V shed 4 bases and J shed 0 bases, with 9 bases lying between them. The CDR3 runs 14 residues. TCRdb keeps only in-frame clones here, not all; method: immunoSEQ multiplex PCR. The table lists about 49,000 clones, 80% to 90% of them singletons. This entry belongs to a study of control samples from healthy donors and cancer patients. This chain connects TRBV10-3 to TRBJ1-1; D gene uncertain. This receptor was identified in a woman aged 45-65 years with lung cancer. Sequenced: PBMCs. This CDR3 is CAISAGYMNTEAFF. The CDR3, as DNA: TGTGCCATCAGTGCAGGTTACATGAACACTGAAGCTTTCTTT.